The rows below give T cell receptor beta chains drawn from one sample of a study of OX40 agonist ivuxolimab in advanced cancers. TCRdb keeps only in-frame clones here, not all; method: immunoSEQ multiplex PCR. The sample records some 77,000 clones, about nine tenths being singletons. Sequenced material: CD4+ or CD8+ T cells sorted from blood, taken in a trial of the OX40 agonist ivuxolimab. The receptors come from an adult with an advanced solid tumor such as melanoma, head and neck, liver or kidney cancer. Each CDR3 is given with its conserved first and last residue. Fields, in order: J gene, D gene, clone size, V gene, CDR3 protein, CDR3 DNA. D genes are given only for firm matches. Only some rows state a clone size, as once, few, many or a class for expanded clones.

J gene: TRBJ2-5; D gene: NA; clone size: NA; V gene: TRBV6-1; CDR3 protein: CASSEAPRDQETQYF; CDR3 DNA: TGTGCCAGCAGTGAAGCCCCCAGGGACCAAGAGACCCAGTACTTC
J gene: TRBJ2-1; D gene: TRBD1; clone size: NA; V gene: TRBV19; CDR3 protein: CASSIPGTGGYNEQFF; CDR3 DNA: TGTGCCAGTAGTATCCCCGGGACAGGGGGGTACAATGAGCAGTTCTTC
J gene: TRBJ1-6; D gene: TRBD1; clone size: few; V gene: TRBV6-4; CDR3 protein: CASRQGGDSPLHF; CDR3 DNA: TGTGCCAGCCGACAGGGTGGTGATTCACCCCTCCACTTT
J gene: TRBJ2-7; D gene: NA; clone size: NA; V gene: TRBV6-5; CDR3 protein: CASSTTGGDEQYF; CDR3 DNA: TGTGCCAGCAGCACAACAGGGGGGGACGAGCAGTACTTC
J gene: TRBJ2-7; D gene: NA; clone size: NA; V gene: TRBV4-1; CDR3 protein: CASGDYYEQYF; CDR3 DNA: TGCGCCAGCGGGGATTACTACGAGCAGTACTTC
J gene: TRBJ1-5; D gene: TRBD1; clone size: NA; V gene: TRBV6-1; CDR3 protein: CASSEENRGGQPQHF; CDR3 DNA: TGTGCCAGCAGTGAAGAGAACAGGGGAGGCCAGCCCCAGCATTTT
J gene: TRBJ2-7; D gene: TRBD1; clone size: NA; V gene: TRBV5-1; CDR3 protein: CASSGTVEQYF; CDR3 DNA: TGCGCCAGTTCCGGGACAGTCGAGCAGTACTTC
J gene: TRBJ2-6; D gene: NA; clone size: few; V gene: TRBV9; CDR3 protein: CASSVENRRVSGANVLTF; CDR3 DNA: TGTGCCAGCAGCGTAGAAAATAGGAGAGTCTCTGGGGCCAACGTCCTGACTTTC
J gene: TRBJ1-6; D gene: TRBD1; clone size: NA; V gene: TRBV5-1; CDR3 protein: CASSPYPGQDNSPLHF; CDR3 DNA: TGCGCCAGCAGCCCCTACCCGGGACAGGATAATTCACCCCTCCACTTT
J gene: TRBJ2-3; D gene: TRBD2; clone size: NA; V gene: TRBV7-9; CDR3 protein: CASSWTSGGLDTQYF; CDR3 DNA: TGTGCCAGCAGCTGGACTAGCGGGGGGTTGGATACGCAGTATTTT
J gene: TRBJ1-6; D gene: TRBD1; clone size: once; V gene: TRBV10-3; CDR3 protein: CAISATGGSYNSPLHF; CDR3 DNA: TGTGCCATCAGTGCGACAGGGGGCTCCTATAATTCACCCCTCCACTTT
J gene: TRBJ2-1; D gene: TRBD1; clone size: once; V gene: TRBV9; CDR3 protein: CASSPGDRGNEQFF; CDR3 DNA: TGTGCCAGCAGCCCGGGGGACAGGGGCAATGAGCAGTTCTTC
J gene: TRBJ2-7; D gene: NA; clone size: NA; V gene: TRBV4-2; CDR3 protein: CASSPQPSGNEQYF; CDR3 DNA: TGTGCCAGCAGCCCCCAACCCTCAGGGAACGAGCAGTACTTC
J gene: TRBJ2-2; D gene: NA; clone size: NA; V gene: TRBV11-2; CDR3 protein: CASSDSGNTGELFF; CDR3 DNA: TGTGCCAGCAGCGACAGCGGGAACACCGGGGAGCTGTTTTTT
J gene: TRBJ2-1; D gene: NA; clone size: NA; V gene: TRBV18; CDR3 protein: CASSHPPRGENEQFF; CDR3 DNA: TGTGCCAGCTCACACCCCCCCAGGGGGGAGAATGAGCAGTTCTTC
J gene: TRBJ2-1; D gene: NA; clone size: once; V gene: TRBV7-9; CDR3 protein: CASSLTGLNEQFF; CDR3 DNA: TGTGCCAGCAGCTTAACAGGGCTCAATGAGCAGTTCTTC
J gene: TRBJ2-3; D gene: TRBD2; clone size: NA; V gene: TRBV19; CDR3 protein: CASSPPPGKRGHTDTQYF; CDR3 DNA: TGTGCCAGTAGCCCCCCCCCTGGTAAGCGGGGTCACACAGATACGCAGTATTTT
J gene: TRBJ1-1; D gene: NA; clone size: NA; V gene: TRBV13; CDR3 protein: CASSLSQGLNTEAFF; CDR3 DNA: TGTGCCAGCAGCTTATCTCAGGGGCTGAACACTGAAGCTTTCTTT
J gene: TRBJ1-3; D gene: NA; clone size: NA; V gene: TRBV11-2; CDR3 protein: CASSLKLGGDTIYF; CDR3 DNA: TGTGCCAGCAGCTTAAAACTCGGGGGAGACACCATATATTTT